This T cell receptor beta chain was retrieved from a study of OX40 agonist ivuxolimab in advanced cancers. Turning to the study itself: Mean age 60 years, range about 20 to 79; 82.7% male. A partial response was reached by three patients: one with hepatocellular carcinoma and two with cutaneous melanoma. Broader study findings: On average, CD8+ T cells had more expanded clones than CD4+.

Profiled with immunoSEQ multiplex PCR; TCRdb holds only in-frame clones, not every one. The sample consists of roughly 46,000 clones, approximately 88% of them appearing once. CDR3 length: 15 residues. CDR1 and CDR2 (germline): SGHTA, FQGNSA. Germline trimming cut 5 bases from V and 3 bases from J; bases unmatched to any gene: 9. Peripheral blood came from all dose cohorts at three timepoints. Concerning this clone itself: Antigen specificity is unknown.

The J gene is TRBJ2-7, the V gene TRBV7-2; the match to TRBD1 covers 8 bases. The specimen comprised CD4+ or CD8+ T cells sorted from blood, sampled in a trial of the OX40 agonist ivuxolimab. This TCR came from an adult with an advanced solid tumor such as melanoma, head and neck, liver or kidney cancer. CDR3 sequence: CASSSTSDRGYEQYF. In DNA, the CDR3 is TGTGCCAGCAGCAGTACGAGTGACAGGGGCTACGAGCAGTACTTC.